This record covers a single T cell receptor beta chain. Germline CDR1 reads MNHEY; CDR2 reads SVGAGI. This CDR3 has 16 amino acids. V trimming: 2 bases; J trimming: 2 bases; junction bases outside the gene matches: 5. These data belong to a study of blood T cell repertoires in COVID-19. On the study more broadly: There were acute and convalescent COVID-19 samples, and they came from the United States, Italy and Spain. T cells, B-cell-depleted T cells, or PBMCs supplied cDNA or gDNA.

Seattle's cohort entered during active infection and was followed longitudinally. Generated by immunoSEQ multiplex PCR, the TCRdb table keeps only in-frame clones and is missing some. The table lists more than 80,000 clones, about three quarters of them singletons. The sequencing sample was made of peripheral blood. The gene calls are TRBV6-5 and TRBJ2-5, with TRBD2 matching over 10 bases. The source of this sequence is a man older than 75 with COVID-19, enrolled during active disease. DNA for the CDR3: TGTGCCAGCAGTTACGGGATAGCGGGAGGACAAGAGACCCAGTACTTC. Protein product: CASSYGIAGGQETQYF.